This T cell receptor (beta chain) is from a study of response to subunit inactivated influenza vaccine. Germline V CDR1 and CDR2: SGHRS, YFSETQ. The CDR3 runs 16 residues. With V trimmed by 4 bases and J by 5 bases, 12 bases remained unmatched. TCRdb redid the calling of the RT-PCR reads with MiXCR, one entry per CDR3 protein. Here the sample spans just under 250,000 distinct CDR3 sequences, more than 10% being singletons. The chain couples TRBV5-1 to TRBJ2-5; 9 nucleotides agree with TRBD1. This material consisted of non-naive T cells sorted from PBMCs, taken roughly 2 weeks before vaccination. The TCR originated in a man in his fifties or sixties who received an inactivated influenza vaccine. The CDR3 reads CASSRNRGQPGETQYF. The CDR3 DNA follows: TGCGCCAGCAGCCGTAACAGGGGGCAGCCAGGGGAGACCCAGTACTTC.